This TCR beta chain is drawn from a study of blood T cell repertoires in COVID-19 (dated by TCRdb to 2020 to 2021). The study in broad terms: Collaborator samples came from the United States, Italy and Spain and covered acute and convalescent phases of COVID-19. The material from the prospective study consisted of cDNA or gDNA derived from T cells, B-cell-depleted T cells, or PBMCs. The dataset comprised deeply sampled blood TCRbeta repertoires from subjects exposed to, actively infected with, or recovered from COVID-19. The repertoires were released in a freely available public database intended as a resource for research on the immune response to SARS-CoV-2. Samples came from the ongoing ImmuneRACE study (first 160 participants) plus 1,254 subjects from 6 global collaborators. The sample metadata nearly always contained a de-identified subject ID, COVID-19 status, age in years and sex. Where available, HLA class I and class II types were obtained from metadata supplied by the sample provider rather than from assay-based typing. The study at large found these results: The amount of clinical and demographic metadata varied by source and participant and was provided uncurated.

Whole blood was collected in K2EDTA tubes by collaborating institutions according to the institutions' own protocols. For TCRbeta analysis, collaborators shipped samples as frozen whole blood, isolated PBMCs, or DNA extracted from either of those sample types. This clone was counted once. The target of this receptor is not known. Nothing much larger sits one base from this clone, and base qualities are not available. TCRbeta CDR3 regions were amplified from genomic DNA by means of the immunoSEQ Assay, a bias-controlled multiplex PCR. Per the authors' processing: The number of nucleated cells in each sample was estimated by amplification of reference gene primers within the assay. To quantify the absolute abundance of each unique TCRbeta CDR3 rearrangement, sequence reads were collapsed and filtered. Productive Simpson clonality was computed per sample as the square root of Simpson's diversity index over productive rearrangements. TCRdb took over this immuneACCESS table, retaining in-frame rearrangements with V and J assigned. Such tables are incomplete; in checked studies, under half of the missing clones stem from an unresolved V gene, and the remainder is unexplained. The V and J calls and clone size were taken over from that table, and D and trimming were inferred from the DNA. The sample data list 140,000 to 150,000 clones, and just under 80% of these were observed just once. The ten largest clonotypes hold just under 2% of the sample.

The source material was peripheral blood. The sequence was collected from a woman aged 60-75 years with acute or convalescent COVID-19.

The CDR3 protein is CASSRTSGRPGDEQYF. The DNA sequence reads TGCGCCAGCAGTCGGACTAGCGGGAGGCCGGGGGACGAGCAGTACTTC. Recombination connected TRBV4-1 to TRBJ2-7; TRBD2 agrees with 14 junctional bases. The cysteine opens and the phenylalanine closes a CDR3 of 16 amino acids. The only DNA kept is the CDR3, 48 bases in frame from the first base. The germline V gene provides CDR1 MGHRA and CDR2 YSYEKL. V and J are trimmed by 6 bases and 5 bases, and the gene matches miss 9 bases of the junction.